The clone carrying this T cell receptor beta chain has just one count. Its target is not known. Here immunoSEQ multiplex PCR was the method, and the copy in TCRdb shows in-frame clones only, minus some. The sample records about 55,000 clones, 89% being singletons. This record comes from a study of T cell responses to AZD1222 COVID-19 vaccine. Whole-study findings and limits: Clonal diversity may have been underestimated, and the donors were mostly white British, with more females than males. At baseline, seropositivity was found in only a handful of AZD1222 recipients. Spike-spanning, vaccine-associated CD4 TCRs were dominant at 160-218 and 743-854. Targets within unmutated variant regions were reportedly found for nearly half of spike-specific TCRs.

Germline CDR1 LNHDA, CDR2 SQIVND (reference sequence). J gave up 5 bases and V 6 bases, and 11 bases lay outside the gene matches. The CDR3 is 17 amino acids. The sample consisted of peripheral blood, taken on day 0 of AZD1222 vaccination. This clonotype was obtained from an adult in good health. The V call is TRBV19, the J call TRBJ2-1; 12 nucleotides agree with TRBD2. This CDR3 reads CASSNGLAGRRNNEQFF. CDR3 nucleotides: TGTGCCAGTAGCAACGGACTAGCGGGACGCCGCAACAATGAGCAGTTCTTC.